Given below is one T cell receptor (beta chain) in context. Participants' reported clinical history set cohort assignment. Measured with immunoSEQ multiplex PCR; TCRdb has only the in-frame clones, and not every one. The sample records 200,000 to 250,000 clones, 84% being singletons. This record belongs to a study of blood T cell repertoires in COVID-19. At the level of the study: Sites across the United States, Italy and Spain contributed samples from acute and convalescent COVID-19.

Germline V gene sequence: CDR1 MNHNY, CDR2 SVGAGI (reference sequence). This CDR3 is built from 13 residues. Trimming removed 6 bases from V and 7 bases from J; junction bases left unmatched: 7. The clonotype originates from a woman between 35 and 50 years old who had recovered from COVID-19. The chain uses TRBV6-6 and TRBJ2-7; 9 bases match TRBD2. The sequencing input was PBMCs or T cells enriched from blood (not recorded which). In DNA, the CDR3 is TGTGCCAGCAGGCGGGAGGGCCTGGGGGAGCAGTACTTC. It translates to CASRREGLGEQYF.